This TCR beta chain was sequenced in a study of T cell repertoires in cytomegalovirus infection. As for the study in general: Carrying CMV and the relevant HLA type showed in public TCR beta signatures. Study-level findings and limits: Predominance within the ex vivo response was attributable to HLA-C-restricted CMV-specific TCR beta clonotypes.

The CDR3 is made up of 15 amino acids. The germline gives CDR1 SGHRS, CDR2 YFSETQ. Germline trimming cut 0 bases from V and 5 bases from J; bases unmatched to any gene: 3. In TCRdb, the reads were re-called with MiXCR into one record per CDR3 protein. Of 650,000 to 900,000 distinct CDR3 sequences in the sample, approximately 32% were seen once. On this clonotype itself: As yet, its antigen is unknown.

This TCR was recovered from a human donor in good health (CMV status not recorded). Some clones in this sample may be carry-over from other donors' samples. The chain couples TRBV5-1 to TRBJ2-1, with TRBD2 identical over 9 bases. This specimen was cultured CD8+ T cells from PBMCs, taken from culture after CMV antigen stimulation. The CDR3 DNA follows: TGCGCCAGCAGCTTGGTGGTAGCGGGGGACAATGAGCAGTTCTTC. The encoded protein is CASSLVVAGDNEQFF.